This TCR beta chain was identified during a study of CD8+CD57+ T cells in acquired aplastic anemia. For the study at large: Mean yield of DNA from sorted CD4+ and CD8+ cells was roughly 3.1 ug. Study findings and constraints: The study found no significant CD8+ Simpson's diversity difference between patients and controls.

Genomic DNA, serving as template, underwent TCR beta VDJ and CDR3 profiling. TCRdb re-derived calls from the reads in MiXCR, one entry per CDR3 protein. Of some 150,000 distinct CDR3 sequences in the sample, approximately 52% were seen once. This clonotype was recorded many times. The antigen is unknown. Flow cytometry had shown expanded CD8+CD57+ cells in the patients chosen for sequencing. The patients all had a severe acquired aplastic anemia diagnosis. By the time of blood sampling, patients had still received no therapy. V was clipped by 1 base and J by 6 bases, with 13 bases between them. The CDR3 covers 13 residues. Germline CDR1 is DFQATT and CDR2 is SNEGSKA (reference sequence).

Sequenced sample: sorted CD4+, CD8+, or CD8+CD57+ T cells (not recorded which) from PBMCs. This clonotype was sampled from a human donor with aplastic anemia. V is TRBV20-1 and J is TRBJ2-7, with no clear D. CDR3 region: CSARVPRYPEQYF. The CDR3 DNA sequence: TGCAGTGCTAGAGTACCTCGTTATCCCGAGCAGTACTTC.